The 28 T cell receptor beta chains reported below all come from one sample, sequenced in a study of neoadjuvant nivolumab and ipilimumab in lung cancer. The assay was immunoSEQ multiplex PCR, and TCRdb's table has in-frame clones only and misses some. Of fewer than 7,000 clones in the sample, 91% were seen once. The material was blood, obtained after neoadjuvant nivolumab, alone or with ipilimumab, at or shortly before surgery. The receptors shown here come from an adult with non-small cell lung cancer. Some clones in this sample may be carry-over from other donors' samples.

The chain uses TRBV18 and TRBJ2-5; TRBD1 matches at 9 bases. The CDR3 has 15 residues. V dropped 2 bases and J dropped 6; count of bases not matched to a gene: 7. CDR1 KGHSH and CDR2 LQKENI come from the germline V gene. The chain's CDR3 is CASSPGTGSRQTQYF. In DNA, the CDR3 is TGTGCCAGCTCACCAGGGACAGGGTCTCGTCAGACCCAGTACTTC. Together with reference TRBV18 and TRBJ2-5, the CDR3 gives the full variable domain: NAGVMQNPRHLVRRRGQEARLRCSPMKGHSHVYWYRQLPEEGLKFMVYLQKENIIDESGMPKERFSAEFPKEGPSILRIQQVVRGDSAAYFCASSPGTGSRQTQYFGPGTRLLVL.

The chain recombines TRBV7-2 with TRBJ2-1, with a weak D call TRBD1 (6 bases). The CDR3 is 12 amino acids. Trimming took 5 bases from V and 6 from J, leaving 8 bases between them. CDR1 SGHTA and CDR2 FQGNSA come from the germline V gene. The CDR3 region is CASSQGPNEQFF. DNA of the CDR3: TGTGCCAGCAGCCAGGGGCCCAATGAGCAGTTCTTC.

This chain joins TRBV6-5 and TRBJ2-2; tentatively, D is TRBD2 (5 bases). This CDR3 has 14 amino acids. The V gene's germline CDR1 is MNHEY and CDR2 SVGAGI. V was shortened by 6 bases and J by 5 bases, with 13 bases between the two germline ends. This CDR3 reads CASRTGRGTGELFF. DNA of the CDR3: TGTGCCAGCAGAACCGGTCGGGGAACCGGGGAGCTGTTTTTT.

CDR3 in DNA: TGTGCCTGGAGTTCCGGGACAGGGGCTAACGGAGGAGCTTTCTTT. Translating it yields CAWSSGTGANGGAFF. The chain couples TRBV30 to TRBJ1-1; 10 nucleotides align to TRBD1. J was trimmed by 10 bases and V by 2 bases; bases with no gene match: 13. Germline CDR1 is GTSNPN and CDR2 is SVGIG (reference sequence). This CDR3 region has 15 residues.

The V call is TRBV5-1, the J call TRBJ1-5; 9 bases align to TRBD1. CDR3 size: 14 residues. V lost 4 bases and J lost 5; bases outside the gene matches: 4. From germline, CDR1 is SGHRS and CDR2 YFSETQ. CDR3 region: CASSPGQGDQPQHF. CDR3 DNA sequence: TGCGCCAGCAGCCCGGGACAGGGTGATCAGCCCCAGCATTTT.

This clone came up once. This chain connects TRBV5-4 to TRBJ2-3, with TRBD2 matching 14 bases. This CDR3 region has 20 residues. J lost 3 bases, V lost 1 base, and 13 bases had no gene match. Germline V gives CDR1 SGHNT, CDR2 YYREEE (reference sequence). CDR3 coding DNA: TGTGCCAGCAGCTTGCGGGGGGGCCGCGGGACTAGCGGGAGTACAGATACGCAGTATTTT. This gives the protein CASSLRGGRGTSGSTDTQYF.

The rearrangement uses TRBV7-9 and TRBJ2-7; D might be TRBD2 (6 bases). From germline, CDR1 is SEHNR and CDR2 FQNEAQ (reference sequence). The CDR3 sequence is 12 residues long. Trimming stripped 5 bases from V and 6 bases from J, with 11 bases between. This chain's CDR3 is CASSGPGGEQYF. DNA for the CDR3: TGTGCCAGCAGCGGTCCCGGGGGCGAGCAGTACTTC.

This sequence joins TRBV7-9 and TRBJ2-5; TRBD2 might be the D (5 bases). This CDR3 comprises 15 residues. The ends were cut back, 5 bases at V and 1 base at J, with 14 bases in the middle. Germline V gene lookup returns CDR1 SEHNR and CDR2 FQNEAQ (reference sequence). CDR3: CASSPKRRVQETQYF. CDR3 coding DNA: TGTGCCAGCAGCCCCAAGCGGCGGGTCCAAGAGACCCAGTACTTC.

This chain connects TRBV28 to TRBJ1-3; 7 bases map to TRBD1. J lost 7 bases, V lost 7 bases, and 10 bases had no gene match. The CDR3 extends over 14 amino acids. Germline values: CDR1 MDHEN, CDR2 SYDVKM. CDR3 bases: TGTGCCAGCACCTCACCACAGGGGTCCAACACCATATATTTT. This sequence encodes CASTSPQGSNTIYF.

The V gene is TRBV5-4, the J gene TRBJ2-5; TRBD2 aligns across 10 bases. Trimming at V came to 3 bases and at J to 4 bases, leaving 3 bases not matched to a gene. Germline CDR1 is SGHNT and CDR2 is YYREEE (reference sequence). The CDR3 runs to 14 residues. The CDR3 coding sequence is TGTGCCAGCAGCTCCCTAGCGGGAGTAGAGACCCAGTACTTC. Amino acid sequence: CASSSLAGVETQYF.

The chain recombines TRBV7-9 with TRBJ2-1, with D perhaps TRBD2 (5 bases). CDR3 length: 13 residues. The germline V and J ends were trimmed by 5 bases and 4 bases, with 9 bases remaining between them. Germline-derived CDR1 and CDR2 are SEHNR and FQNEAQ (reference sequence). DNA of the CDR3: TGTGCCAGCAGCACTCGAGGGTACAATGAGCAGTTCTTC. Its translation: CASSTRGYNEQFF.

Only one count was recorded for this clone. The chain couples TRBV30 to TRBJ2-2; 12 nucleotides line up with TRBD2. In germline, CDR1 is GTSNPN, CDR2 SVGIG (reference sequence). The CDR3 is 15 residues long. With V trimmed by 5 bases and J by 6 bases, 7 bases remained unmatched. CDR3 sequence: CAWRQASGRAGELFF. The CDR3 nucleotides read TGTGCCTGGCGCCAGGCTAGCGGGAGGGCCGGGGAGCTGTTTTTT.

This chain joins TRBV5-1 and TRBJ1-1, with 7 bases lining up with TRBD1. The CDR3 is made up of 11 amino acids. The V segment lost 7 bases and the J segment 3 bases; nucleotides outside the gene matches: 0. The germline gives CDR1 SGHRS, CDR2 YFSETQ. In DNA, the CDR3 is TGCGCCAGCCAGGGGGACACTGAAGCTTTCTTT. It codes for CASQGDTEAFF.

The CDR3 spells CASSLGGGGHTQETQYF. DNA for the CDR3: TGTGCCAGCAGCTTAGGCGGCGGGGGTCACACTCAAGAGACCCAGTACTTC. This sequence joins TRBV7-8 and TRBJ2-5, with 7 bases identical to TRBD2. CDR3 length: 17 amino acids. The V gene end was trimmed by 1 base and the J gene end by 2 bases; junction bases not matched to a gene: 10. Germline CDR1 and CDR2: SGHVS and FQNEAQ.

About this clone itself: One end of the junction varies from germline; a read error may be responsible. This rearrangement joins TRBV7-2 to TRBJ2-7; tentative D call: TRBD2 (5 bases). The CDR3 runs 16 residues. Germline assignment: CDR1 SGHTA and CDR2 FQGNSA. The CDR3 protein is CASSLGGLRRSSEQYF. The CDR3 DNA follows: TGTGCCAGCAGCTTAGGAGGGTTGAGACGCTCCTCCGAGCAGTACTTC. Using reference TRBV7-2 and TRBJ2-7 for the parts outside the CDR3, the full variable domain is GAGVSQSPSNKVTEKGKDVELRCDPISGHTALYWYRQSLGQGLEFLIYFQGNSAPDKSGLPSDRFSAERTGGSVSTLTIQRTQQEDSAVYLCASSLGGLRRSSEQYFGPGTRLTVT.

The V and J genes are TRBV7-8 and TRBJ2-7; 11 bases match TRBD2. Germline loops: CDR1 SGHVS, CDR2 FQNEAQ. V lost 1 base to trimming and J lost 4 bases; unmatched junction nucleotides: 3. The CDR3 totals 15 residues. DNA for the CDR3: TGTGCCAGCAGCTTAGAGGGACTAGCGGCTTACGAGCAGTACTTC. Its translation is CASSLEGLAAYEQYF.

This sequence joins TRBV29-1 and TRBJ2-1, with TRBD2 matching 7 bases. V lost 6 bases and J lost 2; bases outside the gene matches: 16. The CDR3 extends over 17 amino acids. CDR1 SQVTM and CDR2 ANQGSEA come from the germline V gene. The CDR3 here is CSVLPAASGLAYNEQFF. CDR3 coding DNA: TGCAGCGTCCTACCTGCGGCTAGCGGCCTAGCCTACAATGAGCAGTTCTTC.

The rearrangement links TRBV9 to TRBJ2-7; 14 positions match TRBD2. Trimming removed 1 base from V and 4 bases from J; junction bases left unmatched: 7. The CDR3 totals 17 residues. The germline CDR1 and CDR2 sequences are SGDLS and YYNGEE. CDR3 sequence (DNA): TGTGCCAGCAGCGTATCAGGGACTAGCGGGAGTAGTTACGAGCAGTACTTC. Its translation: CASSVSGTSGSSYEQYF.

V and J are TRBV5-5 and TRBJ2-3; D gene ambiguous. Germline V lookup: CDR1 SGHKS, CDR2 YYEKEE (reference sequence). The V gene lost 0 bases and the J gene lost 6 bases, with 8 bases spanning the gap. The CDR3 sequence is 13 residues long. The DNA for the CDR3 is TGTGCCAGCAGCTTGGGTGGGGTCGATACGCAGTATTTT. It encodes CASSLGGVDTQYF.

The rearrangement links TRBV2 to TRBJ1-5, with D perhaps TRBD1 (6 bases). From germline, CDR1 is SNHLY and CDR2 FYNNEI. The CDR3 contains 15 residues. V was cut by 4 bases and J by 0 bases, with 10 bases left in between. CDR3 coding DNA: TGTGCCAGCAGTGGGACAGCCGATAGCAATCAGCCCCAGCATTTT. Translated: CASSGTADSNQPQHF.

This clone has only one observation. The chain couples TRBV18 to TRBJ1-5; D is possibly TRBD1 (5 bases). The CDR3 totals 14 residues. CDR1 is KGHSH, CDR2 LQKENI, per germline. The V gene lost 3 bases and the J gene lost 8 bases, with 14 bases spanning the gap. The CDR3 DNA reads TGTGCCAGCTCACCGGGGCCCGACCAGGAGCCCCAGCATTTT. It specifies CASSPGPDQEPQHF.

CDR3 bases: TGTGCCAGCAGTTCGTTGACAGCCTACAATGAGCAGTTCTTC. The encoded protein is CASSSLTAYNEQFF. The rearrangement joins TRBV6-5 to TRBJ2-1; D might be TRBD1 (5 bases). CDR3 size: 14 residues. Germline V lookup: CDR1 MNHEY, CDR2 SVGAGI. The ends were cut back, 4 bases at V and 2 bases at J, with 9 bases in the middle.

The V gene is TRBV9, the J gene TRBJ2-1; 8 bases align to TRBD2. CDR3 size: 19 residues. V shed 0 bases, J shed 1 base, and the junction held 12 bases outside the gene matches. Germline loops: CDR1 SGDLS, CDR2 YYNGEE. CDR3 nucleotides: TGTGCCAGCAGCGTAGGACCGGGACTAGGCACGTCGTCCTACAATGAGCAGTTCTTC. It codes for CASSVGPGLGTSSYNEQFF.

The chain combines TRBV5-1 with TRBJ2-2; D gene uncertain. V was pared by 3 bases and J by 0 bases, with 9 bases between. The CDR3 covers 15 residues. The germline gives CDR1 SGHRS, CDR2 YFSETQ. CDR3 DNA: TGCGCCAGCAGCTCGATTCATCCGAACACCGGGGAGCTGTTTTTT. As protein: CASSSIHPNTGELFF.

The rearrangement uses TRBV9 and TRBJ2-1; a possible D gene is TRBD1 (6 bases). The CDR3 covers 15 residues. CDR1 SGDLS and CDR2 YYNGEE come from the germline V gene. The V gene lost 3 bases and the J gene lost 7 bases, with 17 bases spanning the gap. CDR3 DNA: TGTGCCAGCAGCGCCCCGCCGGGACACATTAATGAGCAGTTCTTC. Translated, it gives CASSAPPGHINEQFF. Drawing the rest from reference TRBV9 and TRBJ2-1, the complete variable domain is DSGVTQTPKHLITATGQRVTLRCSPRSGDLSVYWYQQSLDQGLQFLIQYYNGEERAKGNILERFSAQQFPDLHSELNLSSLELGDSALYFCASSAPPGHINEQFFGPGTRLTVL.

The gene calls are TRBV6-6 and TRBJ1-2; TRBD1 might be the D (6 bases). The CDR3 covers 15 residues. Trimming removed 5 bases at V and 4 bases at J, with 17 bases between. Germline V gives CDR1 MNHNY, CDR2 SVGAGI (reference sequence). CDR3 DNA: TGTGCCAGCAGTCTGGGACACTCGGGGACCTATGGCTACACCTTC. Translating it yields CASSLGHSGTYGYTF.

J is TRBJ2-1 and V is TRBV15; 16 bases agree with TRBD2. This CDR3 spans 19 amino acids. V was pared by 0 bases and J by 8 bases, with 10 bases of the junction left unmatched. The germline V gene has CDR1 LNHNV and CDR2 YYDKDF (reference sequence). As DNA, the CDR3 is TGTGCCACCAGCAGAGATCGGGGACTAGCGGGAGGGCCTTCGGATGAGCAGTTCTTC. Amino acid sequence: CATSRDRGLAGGPSDEQFF.

This clone has only a few counts. The rearrangement uses TRBV6-1 and TRBJ2-1, with 8 bases matching TRBD2. Trimming cost V 6 bases and J 6 bases; bases outside gene matches: 7. The CDR3 is 14 residues long. In germline, CDR1 is MNHNS, CDR2 SASEGT. The CDR3 DNA reads TGTGCCAGCAGGGAATCCGGGACTAGCAATGAGCAGTTCTTC. Translating gives CASRESGTSNEQFF.